This record concerns one T cell receptor beta chain sequence. What it binds is unknown. The sample comes from a study of shared clonotypes between healthy human individuals. Overall study: Three plates each covered CD4 naive and memory; CD8 naive two, CD8 memory one.

Terminally differentiated effector memory CD45RA+ cells were excluded by CCR7 positive selection of CD45RO-negative cells. V was pared by 5 bases and J by 8 bases, with 10 bases between. There are 11 residues in the CDR3. Germline V lookup: CDR1 SGDLS, CDR2 YYNGEE. Several immunoSEQ plates received, in even portions, the genomic DNA of each subset. Some clones are missing from TCRdb's copy, which holds only in-frame ones; the method was immunoSEQ multiplex PCR. Of millions of clones listed, about 93% are singletons. Study-wide results and caveats: Collection of samples was limited to blood; tissue repertoires likely differ.

The sample taken for sequencing was naive CD8+ T cells from PBMCs. The rearrangement links TRBV9 to TRBJ1-2, with D hard to call. This TCR derives from a man between 18 and 35 years old in good health. Some clones in this sample may be carry-over from other donors' samples. The CDR3 region is CASRGMFGYTF. CDR3 nucleotides: TGTGCCAGCAGGGGCATGTTCGGCTACACCTTC.